The rows below give T cell receptor beta chains drawn from one sample of a study of blood T cell repertoires in COVID-19. Repertoires were generated with immunoSEQ multiplex PCR, while TCRdb's copy carries only in-frame clones and drops some. The sample shows 360,000 or so clones, less than 90% of them seen only once. Sequencing was done on a sample of PBMCs or T cells enriched from blood (not recorded which). These receptors all stem from a woman aged 45-60 years who had recovered from COVID-19. Each CDR3 is given with its conserved first and last residue. A D gene is named only where the DNA matches it firmly. Some rows mark clone size as missing; the rest say once, few, many or name a class of expanded clone.

TRBV30	-	-	TRBJ1-1	TGTGCCTGGAGTTTTACGGGTCTTAGCACTGAAGCTTTCTTT	CAWSFTGLSTEAFF
TRBV2	many	-	TRBJ1-5	TGTGCCAGCAGGGACAGCACATCCGGCGATCAGCCCCAGCATTTT	CASRDSTSGDQPQHF
TRBV27	-	TRBD1	TRBJ1-2	TGTGCCAGCAGTTTAGAAGGGGGCAATGGCTACACCTTC	CASSLEGGNGYTF
TRBV5-4	-	-	TRBJ1-1	TGTGCCAGCAGCTTGGAACCGCGGGGCTCCACTGAAGCTTTCTTT	CASSLEPRGSTEAFF
TRBV19	-	-	TRBJ1-1	TGTGCCAGTCGTTGGACAGCTATCATGAACACTGAAGCTTTCTTT	CASRWTAIMNTEAFF
TRBV2	many	TRBD2	TRBJ2-1	TGTGCCAGCAGTCCTCCGACTAGCGGGAGGGCCACTTCCACTCCTTACAATGAGCAGTTCTTC	CASSPPTSGRATSTPYNEQFF
TRBV30	-	-	TRBJ2-4	TGTGCCTGGACCCGCGGGGGCAAATTGTCCAAAAACATTCAGTACTTC	CAWTRGGKLSKNIQYF
TRBV9	-	-	TRBJ1-4	TGTGCCAGCAGCGTAGAAGTGAGAACTAATGAAAAACTGTTTTTT	CASSVEVRTNEKLFF
TRBV3-1/TRBV3-2	-	-	TRBJ1-1	TGTGCCAGCAGCCAAGATAGGTCCAGGGGAGCTTTCTTT	CASSQDRSRGAFF
TRBV7-2	few	-	TRBJ2-7	TGTGCCAGCAGCTTAGATGGCAACTCCTACGAGCAGTACTTC	CASSLDGNSYEQYF
TRBV12-3/TRBV12-4	-	-	TRBJ1-2	TGTGCCAGCAGTTTGGCATTGGGGAGCCCGTACACCTTC	CASSLALGSPYTF
TRBV6-4	-	TRBD1	TRBJ2-6	TGTGCCAGCAGTGTTATACCCGGGACAGGGAGCGGGGCCAACGTCCTGACTTTC	CASSVIPGTGSGANVLTF
TRBV27	-	-	TRBJ1-2	TGTGCCAGCAGTCTAAATAACCTCAGGGGTAGCGCTGGCTACACCTTC	CASSLNNLRGSAGYTF
TRBV7-9	-	-	TRBJ2-1	TGTGCCAGCAGCTCCCCCTATGAGGCCTACAATGAGCAGTTCTTC	CASSSPYEAYNEQFF